These 3 T cell receptor beta chains came from one sample sequenced in a study of blood T cell repertoires in COVID-19. The method was immunoSEQ multiplex PCR; TCRdb's version includes in-frame clones alone and lacks a portion of them. This table holds some 50,000 clones, around 87% found once. The sample comprised peripheral blood. The receptors were gathered from a human donor in a cohort sampled during active COVID-19.

This chain connects TRBV5-4 to TRBJ2-7; the D gene is possibly TRBD2 (5 bases). This CDR3 has 11 residues. Trimming took off 5 bases at V and 5 bases at J, with 8 bases between the two ends. Germline V CDR1 and CDR2: SGHNT, YYREEE (reference sequence). The CDR3 DNA follows: TGTGCCAGCAGATTCGGGGACGAGCAGTACTTC. Translated, it gives CASRFGDEQYF.

The CDR3 loop reads CASSLSGAVGETQYF. Written as DNA, the CDR3 is TGTGCCAGCAGTTTATCAGGGGCAGTTGGGGAGACCCAGTACTTC. The chain carries TRBV27 and TRBJ2-5, with D possibly matching TRBD1 (5 bases). Trimming shortened V by 0 bases and J by 5 bases, and 13 bases separated the two germline ends. There are 15 residues in the CDR3. The germline CDR1 and CDR2 sequences are MNHEY and SMNVEV (reference sequence).

This chain links TRBV13 with TRBJ2-3, with D perhaps matching TRBD2 (7 bases). Germline assignment: CDR1 PRHDT and CDR2 FYEKMQ (reference sequence). This CDR3 is 17 amino acids long. V was trimmed by 0 bases and J by 5 bases, leaving 18 bases between them. CDR3 sequence: CASSLGGAGASGDTQYF. The CDR3 DNA sequence: TGTGCCAGCAGCTTAGGAGGGGCGGGGGCCTCCGGAGATACGCAGTATTTT.